Here is one T cell receptor beta chain with its context. The antigen remains undetermined. Deletions cut 8 bases from V and 4 bases from J, with 19 bases between. The CDR3 consists of 15 residues. The V gene's germline CDR1 is MGHRA and CDR2 YSYEKL. Time point in this sample: new active TB diagnosis, blood taken before or within 7 days of starting treatment. The record originates from a study of T cells in tuberculosis. On the study more broadly: T cells were selected with CD1B tetramers loaded with glucose monomycolate. Within 7 days of starting treatment, or before, PBMC were stored. Points from the study as a whole: GMM-specific TCRs were nearer to active tuberculosis alpha repertoires, suggesting expansion.

Sequencing was performed with immunoSEQ multiplex PCR; in TCRdb, only in-frame clones are kept and a portion is missing. Among tens of thousands of clones listed, approximately 90% were seen once. This rearrangement joins TRBV4-1 to TRBJ2-3, with D possibly matching TRBD2 (6 bases). The receptor was derived from an adult with tuberculosis. The sample consisted of PBMCs, taken at tuberculosis diagnosis. CDR3 DNA sequence: TGCGCCAGCTCCCAAGGGCGGGGCGGGGCAGATACGCAGTATTTT. Its translation: CASSQGRGGADTQYF.